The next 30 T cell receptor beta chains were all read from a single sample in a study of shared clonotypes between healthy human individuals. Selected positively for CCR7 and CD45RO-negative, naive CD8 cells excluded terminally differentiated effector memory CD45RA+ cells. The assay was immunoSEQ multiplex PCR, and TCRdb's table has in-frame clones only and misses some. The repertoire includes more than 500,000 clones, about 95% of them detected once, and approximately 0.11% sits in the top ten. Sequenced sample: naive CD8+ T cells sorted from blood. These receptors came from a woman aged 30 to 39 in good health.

CDR3 DNA sequence: TGTGCCAGCGGATTAAGGACCCAGTACTTC. Translated: CASGLRTQYF. The genes are TRBV28 and TRBJ2-5; D remains unclear. This CDR3 contains 10 residues. V lost 8 bases to trimming and J lost 7 bases, with 8 bases between them. In germline, CDR1 is MDHEN, CDR2 SYDVKM.

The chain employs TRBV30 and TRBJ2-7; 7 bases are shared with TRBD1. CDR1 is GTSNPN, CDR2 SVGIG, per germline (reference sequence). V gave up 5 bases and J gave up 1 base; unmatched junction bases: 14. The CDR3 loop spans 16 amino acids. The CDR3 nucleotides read TGTGCCTGGGGGAAAGCCGGGACAGCCCGATCCTACGAGCAGTACTTC. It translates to CAWGKAGTARSYEQYF.

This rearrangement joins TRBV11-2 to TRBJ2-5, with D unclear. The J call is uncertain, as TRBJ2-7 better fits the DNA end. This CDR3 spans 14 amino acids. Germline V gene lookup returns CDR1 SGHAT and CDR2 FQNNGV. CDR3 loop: CASSLIRSLYEQYF. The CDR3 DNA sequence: TGTGCCAGCAGCTTAATCCGGTCCCTCTACGAGCAGTACTTC.

CDR3 protein: CASSLTGPTYEQYF. CDR3 nucleotides: TGTGCCAGCAGCTTGACGGGGCCCACCTACGAGCAGTACTTC. V usage is TRBV11-2 and J usage is TRBJ2-7, with D perhaps TRBD1 or TRBD2 (5 bases each). Germline CDR1 SGHAT, CDR2 FQNNGV. The CDR3 contains 14 residues. The V end lost 3 bases, the J end lost 2 bases, and 11 bases lay between the germline ends.

For the CDR3, the DNA is TGTGCCAGCAGTTTTGGTCTAGCGGACAACTCCTACGAGCAGTACTTC. Amino acids: CASSFGLADNSYEQYF. This sequence joins TRBV11-2 and TRBJ2-7; 7 bases line up with TRBD2. Germline V gene sequence: CDR1 SGHAT, CDR2 FQNNGV. CDR3 length: 16 amino acids. V shed 6 bases and J 0 bases; nucleotides not matched to a gene: 11.

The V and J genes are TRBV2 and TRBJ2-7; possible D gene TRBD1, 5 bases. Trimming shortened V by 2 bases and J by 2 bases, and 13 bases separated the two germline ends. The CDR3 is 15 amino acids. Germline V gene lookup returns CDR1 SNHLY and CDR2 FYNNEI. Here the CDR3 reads CASSEWGGATYEQYF. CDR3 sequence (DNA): TGTGCCAGCAGTGAATGGGGTGGGGCGACCTACGAGCAGTACTTC. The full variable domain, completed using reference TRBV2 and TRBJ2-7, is EPEVTQTPSHQVTQMGQEVILRCVPISNHLYFYWYRQILGQKVEFLVSFYNNEISEKSEIFDDQFSVERPDGSNFTLKIRSTKLEDSAMYFCASSEWGGATYEQYFGPGTRLTVT.

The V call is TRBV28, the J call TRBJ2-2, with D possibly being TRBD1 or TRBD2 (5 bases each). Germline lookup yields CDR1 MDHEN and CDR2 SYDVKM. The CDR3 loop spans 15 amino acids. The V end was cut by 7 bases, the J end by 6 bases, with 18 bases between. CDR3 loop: CASTPEGLGSGELFF. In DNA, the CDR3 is TGTGCCAGCACCCCCGAGGGGTTAGGTTCCGGGGAGCTGTTTTTT.

The CDR3 coding sequence is TGTGCCAGCAGGGGGGTTAACACCGGGGAGCTGTTTTTT. Amino acid sequence: CASRGVNTGELFF. V and J are TRBV6-5 and TRBJ2-2, with D perhaps matching TRBD1 or TRBD2 (5 bases each). This CDR3 is 13 amino acids long. The V end lost 6 bases, the J end lost 2 bases, and 7 bases lay between the germline ends. The V gene's germline CDR1 is MNHEY and CDR2 SVGAGI.

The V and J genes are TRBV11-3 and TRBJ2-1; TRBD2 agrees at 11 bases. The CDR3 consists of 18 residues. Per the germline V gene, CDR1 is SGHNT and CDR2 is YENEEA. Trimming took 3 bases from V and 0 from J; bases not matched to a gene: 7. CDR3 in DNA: TGTGCCAGCAGCTTCGGACTAGCGGGTACGAGCTCCTACAATGAGCAGTTCTTC. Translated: CASSFGLAGTSSYNEQFF.

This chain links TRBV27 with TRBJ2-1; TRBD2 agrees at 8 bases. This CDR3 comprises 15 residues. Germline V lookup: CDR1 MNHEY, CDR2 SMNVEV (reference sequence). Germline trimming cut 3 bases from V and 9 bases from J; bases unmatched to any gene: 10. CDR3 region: CASSLGLVLVSEQFF. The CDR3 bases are TGTGCCAGCAGTTTGGGACTAGTGCTGGTAAGTGAGCAGTTCTTC.

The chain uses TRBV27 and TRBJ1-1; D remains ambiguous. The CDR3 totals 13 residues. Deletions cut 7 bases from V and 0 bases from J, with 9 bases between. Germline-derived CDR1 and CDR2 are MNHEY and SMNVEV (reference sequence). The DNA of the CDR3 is TGTGCCAGCAAGGACCTAATGAACACTGAAGCTTTCTTT. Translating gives CASKDLMNTEAFF.

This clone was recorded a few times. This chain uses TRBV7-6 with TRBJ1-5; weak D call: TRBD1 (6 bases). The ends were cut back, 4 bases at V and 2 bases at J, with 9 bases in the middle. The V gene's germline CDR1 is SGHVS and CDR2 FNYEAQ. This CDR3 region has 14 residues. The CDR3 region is CASSWGQGNQPQHF. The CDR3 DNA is TGTGCCAGCAGCTGGGGACAAGGCAATCAGCCCCAGCATTTT.

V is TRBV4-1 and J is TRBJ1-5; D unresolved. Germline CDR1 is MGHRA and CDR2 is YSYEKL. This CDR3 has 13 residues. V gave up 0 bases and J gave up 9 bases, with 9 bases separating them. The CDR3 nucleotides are TGCGCCAGCAGCCAAGATTTGGAAGGGCCCCAGCATTTT. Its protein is CASSQDLEGPQHF.

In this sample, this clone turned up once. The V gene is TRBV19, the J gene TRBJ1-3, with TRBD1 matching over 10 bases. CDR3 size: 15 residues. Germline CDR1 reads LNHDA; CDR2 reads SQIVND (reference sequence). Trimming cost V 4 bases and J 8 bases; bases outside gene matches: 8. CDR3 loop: CASSTDGTGDYTIYF. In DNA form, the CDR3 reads TGTGCCAGTAGTACAGACGGGACAGGGGACTACACCATATATTTT.

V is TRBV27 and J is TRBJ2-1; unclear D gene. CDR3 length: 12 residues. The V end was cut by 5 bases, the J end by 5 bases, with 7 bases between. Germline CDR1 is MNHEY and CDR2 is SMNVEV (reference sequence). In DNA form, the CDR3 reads TGTGCCAGCAGTCTGCCAGACAATGAGCAGTTCTTC. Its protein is CASSLPDNEQFF.

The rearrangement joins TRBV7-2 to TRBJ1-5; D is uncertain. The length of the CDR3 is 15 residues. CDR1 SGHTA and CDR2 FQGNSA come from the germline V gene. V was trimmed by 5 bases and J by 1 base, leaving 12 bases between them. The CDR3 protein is CASSQDETSNQPQHF. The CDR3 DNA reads TGTGCCAGCAGCCAAGATGAGACGAGCAATCAGCCCCAGCATTTT.

CDR3 amino acids: CASRPDPRNSYEQYF. The CDR3 DNA follows: TGTGCCAGCAGACCCGACCCGAGAAATTCCTACGAGCAGTACTTC. The chain uses TRBV6-1 and TRBJ2-7; D is unresolved. Germline CDR1 and CDR2: MNHNS and SASEGT. V was cut by 6 bases and J by 1 base, with 16 bases left in between. The length of the CDR3 is 15 residues.

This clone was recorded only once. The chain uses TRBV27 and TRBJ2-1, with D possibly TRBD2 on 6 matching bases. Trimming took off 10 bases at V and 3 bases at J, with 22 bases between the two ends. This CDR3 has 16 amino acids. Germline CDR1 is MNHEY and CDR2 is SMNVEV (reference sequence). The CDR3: CATRPSVTSFYNEQFF. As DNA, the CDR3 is TGTGCCACCCGCCCCAGCGTGACTAGTTTCTACAATGAGCAGTTCTTC.

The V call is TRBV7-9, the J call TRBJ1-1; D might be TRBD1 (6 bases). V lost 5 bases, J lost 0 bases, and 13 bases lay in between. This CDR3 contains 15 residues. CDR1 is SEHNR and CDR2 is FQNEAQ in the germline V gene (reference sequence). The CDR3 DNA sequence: TGTGCCAGCAGCATCTCGACAGGAATGAACACTGAAGCTTTCTTT. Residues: CASSISTGMNTEAFF. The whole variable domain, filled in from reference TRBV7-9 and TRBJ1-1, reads DTGVSQNPRHKITKRGQNVTFRCDPISEHNRLYWYRQTLGQGPEFLTYFQNEAQLEKSRLLSDRFSAERPKGSFSTLEIQRTEQGDSAMYLCASSISTGMNTEAFFGQGTRLTVV.

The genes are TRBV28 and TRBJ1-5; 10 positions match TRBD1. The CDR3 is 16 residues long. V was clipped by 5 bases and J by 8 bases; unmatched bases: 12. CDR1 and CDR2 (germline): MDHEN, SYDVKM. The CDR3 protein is CASSNSSTGGWEPQHF. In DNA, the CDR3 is TGTGCCAGCAGTAATAGCTCGACAGGGGGCTGGGAGCCCCAGCATTTT.

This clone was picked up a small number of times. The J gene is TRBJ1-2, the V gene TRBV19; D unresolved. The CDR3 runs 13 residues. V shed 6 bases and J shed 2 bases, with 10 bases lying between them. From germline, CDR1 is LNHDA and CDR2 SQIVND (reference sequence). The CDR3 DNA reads TGTGCCAGTAGGCCGACATCCAACTATGGCTACACCTTC. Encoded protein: CASRPTSNYGYTF.

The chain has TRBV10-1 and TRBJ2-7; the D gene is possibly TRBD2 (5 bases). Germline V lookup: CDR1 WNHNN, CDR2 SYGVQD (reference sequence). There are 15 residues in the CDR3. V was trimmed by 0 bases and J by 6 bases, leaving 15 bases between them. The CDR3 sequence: CASSESLSEGGEQYF. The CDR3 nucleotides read TGCGCCAGCAGTGAGTCTCTTAGTGAGGGCGGCGAGCAGTACTTC.

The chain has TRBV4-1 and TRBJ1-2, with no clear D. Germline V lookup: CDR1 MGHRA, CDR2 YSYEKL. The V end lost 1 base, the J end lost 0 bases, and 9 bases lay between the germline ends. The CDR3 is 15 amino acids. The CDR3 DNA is TGCGCCAGCAGCCAAGCTCCAGGAACTAACTATGGCTACACCTTC. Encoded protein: CASSQAPGTNYGYTF.

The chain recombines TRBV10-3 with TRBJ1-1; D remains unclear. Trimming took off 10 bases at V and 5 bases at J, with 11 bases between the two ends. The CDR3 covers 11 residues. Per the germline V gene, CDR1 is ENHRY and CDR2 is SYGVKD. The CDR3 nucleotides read TGTGCCACCGCGGCGGGTACTGAAGCTTTCTTT. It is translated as CATAAGTEAFF.

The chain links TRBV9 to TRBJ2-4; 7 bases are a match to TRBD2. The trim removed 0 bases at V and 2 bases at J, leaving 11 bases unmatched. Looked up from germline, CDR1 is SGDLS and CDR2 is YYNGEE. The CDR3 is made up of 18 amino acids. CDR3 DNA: TGTGCCAGCAGCGTAGCTCGGGGCGGGAGTGGGTCCAAAAACATTCAGTACTTC. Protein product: CASSVARGGSGSKNIQYF.

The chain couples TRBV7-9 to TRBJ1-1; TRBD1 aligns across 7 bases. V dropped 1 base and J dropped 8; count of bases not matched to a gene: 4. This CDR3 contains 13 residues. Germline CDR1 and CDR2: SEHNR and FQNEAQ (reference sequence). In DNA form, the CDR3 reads TGTGCCAGCAGCTTAGTGTCGGACAGGGAAGCTTTCTTT. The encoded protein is CASSLVSDREAFF.

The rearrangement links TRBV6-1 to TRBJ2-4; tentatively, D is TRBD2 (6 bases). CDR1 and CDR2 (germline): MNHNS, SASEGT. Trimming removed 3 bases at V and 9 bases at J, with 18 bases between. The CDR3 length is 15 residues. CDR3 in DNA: TGTGCCAGCAGTGAGATACCGGGACTCCTTAGCATTCAGTACTTC. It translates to CASSEIPGLLSIQYF.

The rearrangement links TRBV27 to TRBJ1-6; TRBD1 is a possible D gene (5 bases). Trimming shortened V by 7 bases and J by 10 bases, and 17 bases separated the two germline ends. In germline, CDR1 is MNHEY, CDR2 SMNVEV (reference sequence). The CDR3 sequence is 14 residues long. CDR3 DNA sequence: TGTGCCAGCACATTTGGCGGGGGAACCTCACCCCTCCACTTT. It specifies CASTFGGGTSPLHF.

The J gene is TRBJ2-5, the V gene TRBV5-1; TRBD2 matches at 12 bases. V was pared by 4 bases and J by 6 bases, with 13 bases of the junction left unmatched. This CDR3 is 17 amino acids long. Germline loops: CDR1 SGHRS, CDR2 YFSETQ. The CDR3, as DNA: TGCGCCAGCAGCCAAAGACTAGCGGGAGAGTTAGGAAAGACCCAGTACTTC. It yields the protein CASSQRLAGELGKTQYF.

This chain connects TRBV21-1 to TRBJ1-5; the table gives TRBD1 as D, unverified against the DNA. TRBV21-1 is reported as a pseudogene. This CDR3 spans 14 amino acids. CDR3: CASSKEGVAQPQHF. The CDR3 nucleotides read TGTGCCAGCAGCAAAGAAGGGGTTGCTCAGCCCCAGCATTTT.